Sequencing of this T cell receptor beta chain was carried out in a study of cytomegalovirus exposure and HLA in healthy donors. This CDR3 region has 15 residues. The V end was cut by 4 bases, the J end by 4 bases, with 16 bases between. Germline values: CDR1 MDHEN, CDR2 SYDVKM. PCR involved 60 Vbeta and 13 Jbeta primers. Some clones are missing from TCRdb's copy, which holds only in-frame ones; the method was immunoSEQ multiplex PCR. This table holds 150,000 to 200,000 clones, roughly 79% found once. This sequence was found in a woman aged 18-35 years in good health and CMV-seropositive. Specimen: PBMCs. This chain connects TRBV28 to TRBJ1-1, with D possibly being TRBD1 (5 bases). Here the CDR3 DNA reads TGTGCCAGCAGTTATAGGCCGGGGGGACCCACTGAAGCTTTCTTT. Translated: CASSYRPGGPTEAFF. Drawing the rest from reference TRBV28 and TRBJ1-1, the complete variable domain is DVKVTQSSRYLVKRTGEKVFLECVQDMDHENMFWYRQDPGLGLRLIYFSYDVKMKEKGDIPEGYSVSREKKERFSLILESASTNQTSMYLCASSYRPGGPTEAFFGQGTRLTVV.